This TCR beta chain was found in a study of T cell clonotyping in hematopoietic cell transplantation. Regarding the study as a whole: At the given depth, recipient repertoires were over 97% de novo clonotypes. Higher Inverse Simpson Index values in graft donor and pretransplant recipient predicted broader posttransplant TCR diversity. Without cell sorting, CD4 versus CD8 contributions remain unresolved.

To note about this clone: What it recognizes is unknown.

TCRdb's table, derived via immunoSEQ multiplex PCR, lists solely in-frame clones and lacks some. The sample records about 6,800 clones, approximately 98% being singletons. The sequencing used PBMCs, collected 30 days after allogeneic stem cell transplant. This TCR was sampled from a male patient over 55 who had an allogeneic stem cell transplant from a related donor, so the T cells may come from the graft donor. Some clones in this sample may be carry-over from other donors' samples.

For the CDR3, the DNA is TGTGCCAGCAGGATAGGGAGTGGTCAGCTCTCTGGAAACACCATATATTTT. Translation gives CASRIGSGQLSGNTIYF. The chain carries TRBV28 and TRBJ1-3; no reliable D call. In germline, CDR1 is MDHEN, CDR2 SYDVKM. The V end lost 6 bases, the J end lost 0 bases, and 18 bases lay between the germline ends. CDR3 length: 17 amino acids.